This is a list of T cell receptor beta chains from one sample in a study of cytomegalovirus exposure and HLA in healthy donors. This table comes from immunoSEQ multiplex PCR, and its TCRdb copy is limited to in-frame clones, with some not included. The sample carries more than 150,000 clones, approximately 79% recorded once. The sample comprised PBMCs. Every receptor here comes from a man aged 50 or older in good health and CMV-seropositive. Each CDR3 is given with its conserved first and last residue. D genes are given only for firm matches. Where a row states a size, it is once, few, many or the class of an expanded clone; other rows omit it.

>TRBJ2-2|-|-|TRBV5-1
TGCGCTACCTGTGACAGCAACACCGGGGAGCTGTTTTTT
CATCDSNTGELFF
>TRBJ1-2|TRBD1|-|TRBV28
TGTGCCAGCAGAAATCTCAACCCCGGGACAGGGTGGTATGGCTACACCTTC
CASRNLNPGTGWYGYTF
>TRBJ1-5|TRBD1|-|TRBV7-8
TGTGCCAGCAGCTTAGGCCGGGACAGGGGCAATCAGCCCCAGCATTTT
CASSLGRDRGNQPQHF
>TRBJ1-2|-|-|TRBV9
TGTGCCAGCAGCGTTAGGGGGGGGCACTATGGCTACACCTTC
CASSVRGGHYGYTF
>TRBJ2-6|-|-|TRBV11-2
TGTGCCAGCAGCCTCGTAAAGCACTCTGGGGCCAACGTCCTGACTTTC
CASSLVKHSGANVLTF
>TRBJ1-2|-|-|TRBV6-1
TGTGCCAGCAGTGAGGGGGGGCGAGATGGCTACACCTTC
CASSEGGRDGYTF
>TRBJ1-5|-|-|TRBV6-1
TGTGCCAGCAGTGAAGAAAGGGGGACGGGGGGACAGCCCCAGCATTTT
CASSEERGTGGQPQHF
>TRBJ1-4|-|few|TRBV2
TGTGCCAGCAGTGGTTCGACAGGCCTAAATGAAAAACTGTTTTTT
CASSGSTGLNEKLFF
>TRBJ2-2|TRBD2|-|TRBV7-8
TGTGCCAGCAGCTCACTAGCGGGGGCCTTGAACACCGGGGAGCTGTTTTTT
CASSSLAGALNTGELFF
>TRBJ2-1|TRBD2|-|TRBV28
TGTGCCAGCAGTCACCGGACCCGCGGGGGGGCAGGCAATGAGCAGTTCTTC
CASSHRTRGGAGNEQFF